These 2 T cell receptor beta chains were sequenced from one sample in a study of control samples from healthy donors and cancer patients. Measured with immunoSEQ multiplex PCR; TCRdb has only the in-frame clones, and not every one. This sample has some 130,000 clones, with more than 85% found just once. Sequences were obtained from PBMCs. The receptors shown here come from a man over 45 with head and neck cancer.

The chain links TRBV7-4 to TRBJ2-7; D unclear. Trimming pared 5 bases from V and 5 bases from J, leaving 16 bases between. Germline V CDR1 and CDR2: SGHVT, SQSDAQ. This CDR3 region has 14 residues. Here the CDR3 reads CASSLQDDGDEQYF. The DNA of the CDR3 is TGTGCCAGCAGCCTCCAGGATGATGGGGACGAGCAGTACTTC.

This clone occurred once. This rearrangement joins TRBV9 to TRBJ1-3; D is ambiguous. The germline V gene encodes CDR1 SGDLS and CDR2 YYNGEE. The germline V and J ends were trimmed by 1 base and 0 bases, with 8 bases remaining between them. The CDR3 has 15 amino acids. CDR3 coding DNA: TGTGCCAGCAGCGTATCCGACCCCTCTGGAAACACCATATATTTT. As protein: CASSVSDPSGNTIYF. The entire variable domain, with the rest obtained from reference TRBV9 and TRBJ1-3, is as follows: DSGVTQTPKHLITATGQRVTLRCSPRSGDLSVYWYQQSLDQGLQFLIQYYNGEERAKGNILERFSAQQFPDLHSELNLSSLELGDSALYFCASSVSDPSGNTIYFGEGSWLTVV.